A single sample gave rise to the 14 T cell receptor beta chains below, sequenced in a study of molecular identifiers for immune sequencing clone quantification. TCRdb reprocessed the PCR reads with MiXCR, giving one entry per CDR3 protein. The sample gives about 320,000 distinct CDR3 sequences, 24% of which show up once; roughly 0.7% is in the top ten. The material sequenced was naive CD8+ T cells from blood, with Jurkat cell RNA spiked in. Subset specified: FACS-sorted CD8+CD4-CCR7+CD45RA+ naive T cells. The receptors shown here come from a human donor in good health. Some libraries in this study had Jurkat cell RNA spiked in.

Regarding this clonotype: One end of the junction is discordant with germline, which a read error may explain. The chain links TRBV7-6 to TRBJ2-3; 14 bases are a match to TRBD2. Germline lookup yields CDR1 SGHVS and CDR2 FNYEAQ. The CDR3 covers 16 residues. CDR3 sequence: CDSSEGLAGARDTQDF. CDR3 DNA sequence: TGTGACAGCAGCGAGGGACTAGCGGGAGCCCGAGATACGCAGGATTTT.

The table lists this clonotype with many counts. The CDR3 sequence: CASSLEGTAILYGYTF. CDR3 in DNA: TGCGCCAGCAGCTTGGAGGGGACAGCAATCCTCTATGGCTACACCTTC. V and J are TRBV5-1 and TRBJ1-2; 7 bases align to TRBD1. Germline V gives CDR1 SGHRS, CDR2 YFSETQ. CDR3 length: 16 residues. Losses at the gene ends were 0 bases for V and 4 bases for J; bases not matched to a gene: 9.

The chain uses TRBV7-2 and TRBJ1-1; TRBD1 matches 8 bases. The germline V gene encodes CDR1 SGHTA and CDR2 FQGNSA. The CDR3 runs to 15 residues. The V and J ends lost 3 bases and 6 bases, in that order; junction bases with no gene match: 9. The CDR3 sequence is CASSFAGQGDAEAFF. The CDR3 DNA reads as TGTGCCAGCAGCTTCGCCGGACAGGGAGACGCTGAAGCTTTCTTT.

This clonotype was found a few times. The V gene is TRBV3-1, the J gene TRBJ2-7; a possible D gene is TRBD2 (5 bases). This CDR3 contains 14 residues. Trimming took off 3 bases at V and 3 bases at J, with 12 bases between the two ends. Germline V gives CDR1 LGHDT, CDR2 YNNKEL (reference sequence). The CDR3 region is CASSHGLKDYEQYF. CDR3 sequence (DNA): TGTGCCAGCAGCCATGGACTGAAAGACTACGAGCAGTACTTC.

This chain uses TRBV5-6 with TRBJ2-7, with D perhaps matching TRBD2 (5 bases). V lost 4 bases to trimming and J lost 2 bases, with 10 bases between them. The CDR3 is made up of 13 amino acids. CDR1 and CDR2 from the germline V gene are SGHDT and YYEEEE. The CDR3 region is CASSPRVPYEQYF. The CDR3 DNA reads TGTGCCAGCAGCCCGCGGGTTCCCTACGAGCAGTACTTC.

In its sample, this clonotype was seen many times. The chain employs TRBV6-5 and TRBJ1-1, with 9 bases identical to TRBD1. Germline V lookup: CDR1 MNHEY, CDR2 SVGAGI. The CDR3 spans 14 residues. V dropped 7 bases and J dropped 5; count of bases not matched to a gene: 8. The CDR3 DNA reads as TGTGCCAGCACCCTACTGACAGGGGGGACTGAAGCTTTCTTT. As protein: CASTLLTGGTEAFF.

Worth noting for this clonotype: Mismatch with germline at one junction end may stem from a read error. V is TRBV18 and J is TRBJ2-4; D is possibly TRBD2 (5 bases). This CDR3 region has 15 residues. Germline V gene data show CDR1 as KGHSH and CDR2 as LQKENI. CDR3 protein: CVSSPPGLAKNIQYF. The DNA for the CDR3 is TGTGTCAGCTCACCACCGGGGTTGGCCAAAAACATTCAGTACTTC.

Notes on this clonotype: A much larger clone is a single base away; this may be a read error. The rearrangement links TRBV29-1 to TRBJ1-2; tentative D call: TRBD1 (5 bases). The CDR3 has 10 residues. Germline V gene lookup returns CDR1 SQVTM and CDR2 ANQGSEA. The CDR3 is CSVARGEPHF. The CDR3 DNA is TGCAGCGTTGCACGAGGGGAGCCTCACTTC.

This clonotype was seen at least ten times. The chain is built from TRBV4-3 and TRBJ1-5; D call uncertain. The CDR3 length is 15 residues. Per germline, CDR1 LGHNA and CDR2 YSLEER. V was pared by 0 bases and J by 0 bases, with 6 bases between. CDR3 in DNA: TGCGCCAGCAGCCAAGATCTATATAGCAATCAGCCCCAGCATTTT. This encodes CASSQDLYSNQPQHF.

On this clonotype: A much larger clonotype is one base distant, so this may be a read error. It is likely a read error, because the conserved phenylalanine at the end of the CDR3 is missing. This chain uses TRBV6-2 or TRBV6-3 with TRBJ2-1, with D unclear. With 7 bases removed from V and 10 bases from J, the gap between germline ends came to 14 bases. This CDR3 has 12 residues. Per the germline V gene, CDR1 is MNHEY and CDR2 is SVGEGT. In nucleotides, the CDR3 is TGTGCCAGCAACGATGGCACTTGGGAGCAGTTCCTC. This translates into CASNDGTWEQFL.

This clonotype has ten or more counts. The J gene is TRBJ2-5, the V gene TRBV29-1; weak D call: TRBD1 (6 bases). With 4 bases removed from V and 3 bases from J, the gap between germline ends came to 18 bases. CDR1 is SQVTM and CDR2 is ANQGSEA in the germline V gene. The CDR3 sequence is 15 residues long. CDR3 amino acids: CSVAGSTGQEETQYF. Written as DNA, the CDR3 is TGCAGCGTTGCCGGTTCCACAGGGCAGGAAGAGACCCAGTACTTC. The variable domain in full, completed from reference TRBV29-1 and TRBJ2-5, reads SAVISQKPSRDICQRGTSLTIQCQVDSQVTMMFWYRQQPGQSLTLIATANQGSEATYESGFVIDKFPISRPNLTFSTLTVSNMSPEDSSIYLCSVAGSTGQEETQYFGPGTRLLVL.

This clonotype was seen only a few times. The chain links TRBV12-3 or TRBV12-4 to TRBJ1-1; D possibly corresponds to TRBD1 (5 bases). V lost 1 base and J lost 1, with 19 bases in between. The CDR3 is made up of 18 amino acids. CDR3 sequence: CASSLEVGGRGPNTEAFF. In DNA form, the CDR3 reads TGTGCCAGCAGTTTAGAGGTAGGTGGGCGGGGACCGAACACTGAAGCTTTCTTT.

Comments on this clonotype: This may be a read error, as it is one base from a much larger clone. Because the CDR3 is missing its conserved closing phenylalanine or tryptophan, this is likely a read error. This sequence joins TRBV4-3 and TRBJ2-3, with 7 bases fitting TRBD1. V lost 3 bases to trimming and J lost 2 bases; unmatched junction nucleotides: 5. The length of the CDR3 is 15 residues. CDR1 and CDR2 from the germline V gene are LGHNA and YSLEER. The CDR3: CASSQDRSHTDTQYL. The CDR3 DNA reads TGCGCCAGCAGCCAGGACAGGTCCCACACAGATACGCAGTATTTA.

Worth noting for this clonotype: Since a much larger clone is just one base distant, this may be a read error. The chain carries TRBV19 and TRBJ1-1; possibly TRBD1 for D (5 bases). The ends were cut back, 4 bases at V and 1 base at J, with 16 bases in the middle. The CDR3 length is 16 residues. Per the germline V gene, CDR1 is LNHDA and CDR2 is SQIVND (reference sequence). CDR3 nucleotides: TGTGCCAGTAGTAGCCAACAGGAACGCTCGAACACTGAAGCTTTCTTT. Translation gives CASSSQQERSNTEAFF. The full variable domain, its missing parts supplied by reference TRBV19 and TRBJ1-1, is DGGITQSPKYLFRKEGQNVTLSCEQNLNHDAMYWYRQDPGQGLRLIYYSQIVNDFQKGDIAEGYSVSREKKESFPLTVTSAQKNPTAFYLCASSSQQERSNTEAFFGQGTRLTVV.